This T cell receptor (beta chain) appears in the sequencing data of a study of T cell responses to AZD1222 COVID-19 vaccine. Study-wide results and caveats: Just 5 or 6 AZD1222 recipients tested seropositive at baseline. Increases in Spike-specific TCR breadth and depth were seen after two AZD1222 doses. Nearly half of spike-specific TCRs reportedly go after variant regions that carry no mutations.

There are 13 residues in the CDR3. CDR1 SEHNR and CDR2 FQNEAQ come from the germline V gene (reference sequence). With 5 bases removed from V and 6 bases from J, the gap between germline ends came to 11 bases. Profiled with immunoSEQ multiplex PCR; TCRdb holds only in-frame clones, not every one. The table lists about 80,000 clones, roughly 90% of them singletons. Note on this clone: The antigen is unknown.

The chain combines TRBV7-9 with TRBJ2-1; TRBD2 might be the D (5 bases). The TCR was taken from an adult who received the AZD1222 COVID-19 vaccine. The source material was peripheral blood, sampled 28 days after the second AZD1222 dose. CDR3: CASSQDWTNEQFF. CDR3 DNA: TGTGCCAGCAGCCAGGACTGGACCAATGAGCAGTTCTTC.